This record looks at one T cell receptor (beta chain) sequence and its context. This clone is considered large (0.1 to 1%). Its antigen is still unknown. It has no much larger one-base neighbor in the sample; base qualities were not kept. Tumor libraries used mostly around 4.6 ug of input genomic DNA for survey sequencing, with two replicates per sample. The immunoSEQ hsTCRbeta kit was used to prepare TCRbeta libraries, following the manufacturer's instructions. The completed libraries were mixed into a single pool at 3 nM, then sequenced with an Illumina NovaSeq 6000 S4 flow cell. The authors' analysis ran thus. The immunoSEQ Analyzer handled quality control and preprocessing of the raw data. The analysis was limited to productive rearrangements, and each clonotype was defined by a unique CDR3 amino acid sequence. Repertoire clonality was estimated as the Gini-Simpson index, which was calculated using the R package tcR. Gini indices were compared with Student's t test, and associations with tumor size change were assessed by Pearson correlation. What TCRdb holds here is the immuneACCESS table cut down to in-frame rearrangements. Part of the clones is not present; checked against another copy, under half of the missing clones reflect an unresolved V gene, and the others are unexplained. V and J calls and clone size are copied from that table; D and trimming were computed from the DNA. The sample records about 1,400 clones, around three fifths of which are singletons. About a sixth of the sample is taken by the ten largest.

The trim is 1 base for V and 6 bases for J, with a gap of 9 bases between the germline ends. Sequences SGHAT (CDR1) and FQNNGV (CDR2) are obtained from the germline V gene. The CDR3 numbers 13 residues from cysteine through phenylalanine. The kept DNA is CDR3 alone, 39 bases in frame from the first base. This sample was included in a study of neoadjuvant anti-PD-1 for oral cavity cancer (dated by TCRdb to about 2021). The study in broad terms: Three to four biweekly doses of nivolumab at 3 mg/kg were mostly administered to patients before curative-intent surgical resection. For patients who did not progress, a fourth nivolumab dose was given around day 43, followed by definitive surgical resection on days 50-56. Patients with complete response, partial response or stable disease by RECIST 1.1 were defined as responders, whereas patients with progression were defined as non-responders. There were roughly 11 patients in the parent correlative cohort, and the response rate was less than 40%.

Per the publication, the time point label means: after neoadjuvant nivolumab, at surgical resection. Patients were newly diagnosed with stage II-IVA oral cavity squamous cell carcinoma and had received no prior systemic or radiation treatment. The cohort consisted of patients with HPV-negative, locally advanced oral cavity squamous cell carcinoma. Samples were obtained from a longitudinal correlative study of a single-arm phase II trial of neoadjuvant nivolumab in oral cavity squamous cell carcinoma. Subject-matched pre- and post-treatment PBMCs and tumors from three responders and three non-responders underwent genomic DNA-based TCRbeta sequencing. For tumor tissue, genomic DNA extraction relied on the Maxwell RSC DNA from Tissue kit. Paper-wide results and their limitations: Greater tumor shrinkage correlated with larger post-treatment sizes of preexisting intratumoral clones, which suggests that expansion of preexisting clones contributed to response. Higher pretreatment blood Treg/Th17 ratios correlated with both higher pretreatment blood TCRbeta clonality and lower post-treatment tumor TCRbeta clonality. TCR analyses included only three patients per response group, and the authors called for larger cohorts for validation.

Sequenced here: tumor tissue, sampled after nivolumab (anti-PD-1) treatment. This receptor was obtained from a person aged 35-79 years with oral cavity squamous cell carcinoma. The rearrangement combines TRBV11-2 with TRBJ1-2; the D gene remains uncertain. CDR3 protein: CASSLGAGDGYTF. The DNA is as follows: TGTGCCAGCAGCTTAGGGGCCGGGGATGGCTACACCTTC.